This T cell receptor beta chain emerged from a study of blood T cells in healthy people across ages. The use of a sample-barcoded 5' primer and a J-beta primer mix characterized a second PCR of about 6 to 12 cycles. TCRdb reprocessed the 5' RACE reads with MiXCR, giving one entry per CDR3 protein. The sample has some 1.5 million distinct CDR3 sequences, approximately 39% seen once. The V gene's germline CDR1 is MNHNS and CDR2 SASEGT. Trimming removed 4 bases at V and 5 bases at J, with 17 bases between. This CDR3 has 15 residues. This receptor was taken from a woman aged 18-30 years in good health. V usage is TRBV6-1 and J usage is TRBJ2-5; D is unresolved. The sequenced sample consisted of blood. CDR3: CASSAITLGRETQYF. The CDR3 region has the DNA TGTGCCAGCAGTGCAATTACCCTAGGTCGGGAGACCCAGTACTTC.